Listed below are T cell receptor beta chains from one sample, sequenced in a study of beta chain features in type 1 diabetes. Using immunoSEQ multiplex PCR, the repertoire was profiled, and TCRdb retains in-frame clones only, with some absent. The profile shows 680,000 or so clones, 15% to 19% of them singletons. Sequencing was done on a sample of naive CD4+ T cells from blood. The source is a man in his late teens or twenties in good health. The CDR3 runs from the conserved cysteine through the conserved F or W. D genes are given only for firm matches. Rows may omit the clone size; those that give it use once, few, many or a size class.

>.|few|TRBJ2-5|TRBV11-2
CASSLVAQAAGTQYF
TGTGCCAGCAGCTTAGTGGCACAGGCCGCTGGGACCCAGTACTTC
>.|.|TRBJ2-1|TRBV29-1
CSGGQGSYNEQFF
TGCAGCGGGGGGCAGGGGTCCTACAATGAGCAGTTCTTC
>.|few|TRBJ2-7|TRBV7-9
CASSLANRNYEQYF
TGTGCCAGCAGCTTAGCGAACAGGAACTACGAGCAGTACTTC
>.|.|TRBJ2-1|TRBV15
CATSRDRQRYNEQFF
TGTGCCACCAGCAGAGATAGACAGAGATACAATGAGCAGTTCTTC
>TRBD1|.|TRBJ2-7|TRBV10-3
CAINRDRGRYEQYF
TGTGCCATCAACCGGGACAGGGGGAGATACGAGCAGTACTTC
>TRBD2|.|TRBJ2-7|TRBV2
CASSAPAGRGEQYF
TGTGCCAGCAGTGCCCCAGCGGGAAGAGGCGAGCAGTACTTC
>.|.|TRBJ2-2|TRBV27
CASSLSNTGELFF
TGTGCCAGCAGTTTATCGAACACCGGGGAGCTGTTTTTT
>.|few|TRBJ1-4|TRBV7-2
CASSLVTGNEKLFF
TGTGCCAGCAGCTTGGTAACAGGCAATGAAAAACTGTTTTTT
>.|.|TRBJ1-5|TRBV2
CASRNRVDQPQHF
TGTGCCAGCCGTAACAGGGTCGATCAGCCCCAGCATTTT
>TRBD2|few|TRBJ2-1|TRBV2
CASRLIAGVNEQFF
TGTGCCAGCAGGTTGATCGCGGGAGTCAATGAGCAGTTCTTC
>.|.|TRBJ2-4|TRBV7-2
CASRPGTRAIQYF
TGTGCCAGCAGACCGGGGACCCGGGCTATTCAGTACTTC
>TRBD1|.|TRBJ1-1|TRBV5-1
CASSPETGGGTEAFF
TGCGCCAGCAGCCCTGAGACAGGGGGAGGCACTGAAGCTTTCTTT
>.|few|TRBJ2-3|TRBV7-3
CASSLNGADTQYF
TGTGCCAGCAGCTTAAACGGGGCAGATACGCAGTATTTT
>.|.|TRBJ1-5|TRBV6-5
CASSYSLYSNQPQHF
TGTGCCAGCAGTTACAGCCTGTATAGCAATCAGCCCCAGCATTTT
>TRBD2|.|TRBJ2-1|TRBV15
CATSRSGLTSGRAYEQFF
TGTGCCACCAGCAGAAGCGGCCTAACTAGCGGGAGGGCATATGAGCAGTTCTTC
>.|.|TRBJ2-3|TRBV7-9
CASSTSLWGSRGSDTQYF
TGTGCCAGCAGCACCTCCCTATGGGGGTCGAGGGGGTCCGATACGCAGTATTTT
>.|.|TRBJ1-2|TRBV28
CASSRFSTGIYGYTF
TGTGCCAGCAGTAGATTCTCAACAGGCATCTATGGCTACACCTTC
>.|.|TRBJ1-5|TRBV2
CASSDGYFNQPQHF
TGTGCCAGCAGTGATGGGTACTTCAATCAGCCCCAGCATTTT
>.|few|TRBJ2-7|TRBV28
CASSLVAGRYEQYF
TGTGCCAGCAGTTTAGTCGCAGGTCGGTACGAGCAGTACTTC
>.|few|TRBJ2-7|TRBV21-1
CASSKERAGQGTEQYF
TGTGCCAGCAGCAAAGAGAGAGCGGGACAGGGTACCGAGCAGTACTTC
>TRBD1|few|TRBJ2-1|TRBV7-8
CASSLGAGTASYNEQFF
TGTGCCAGCAGCTTAGGGGCCGGGACAGCAAGTTACAATGAGCAGTTCTTC
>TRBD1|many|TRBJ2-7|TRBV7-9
CASSRTGTVYEQYF
TGTGCCAGCAGCCGCACAGGGACAGTCTACGAGCAGTACTTC
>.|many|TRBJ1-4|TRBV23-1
CASSRGGLGEKLFF
TGCGCCAGCAGTCGCGGGGGCTTGGGTGAAAAACTGTTTTTT
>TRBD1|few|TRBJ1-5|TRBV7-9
CASGQGAISQPQHF
TGTGCCAGCGGACAGGGGGCTATTAGTCAGCCCCAGCATTTT
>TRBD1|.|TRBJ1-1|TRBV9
CASSVQTGTEAFF
TGTGCCAGCAGTGTCCAGACAGGGACTGAAGCTTTCTTT
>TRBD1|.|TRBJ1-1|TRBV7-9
CASSPGQGVRANTEAFF
TGTGCCAGCAGCCCCGGACAGGGAGTAAGGGCGAACACTGAAGCTTTCTTT
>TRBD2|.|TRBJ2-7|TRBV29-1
CSVERTSGSVEQYF
TGCAGCGTTGAAAGAACTAGCGGGAGTGTTGAGCAGTACTTC
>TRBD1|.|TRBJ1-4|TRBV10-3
CAISGGQFNEKLFF
TGTGCCATCAGTGGGGGACAGTTTAATGAAAAACTGTTTTTT
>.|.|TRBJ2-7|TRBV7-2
CASSLVAGSYEQYF
TGTGCCAGCAGCTTAGTCGCGGGTTCCTACGAGCAGTACTTC
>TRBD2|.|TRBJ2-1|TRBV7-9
CASSPRGLANSYNEQFF
TGTGCCAGCAGCCCACGGGGACTAGCTAACTCCTACAATGAGCAGTTCTTC
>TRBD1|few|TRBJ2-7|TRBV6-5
CASSDRGPYEQYF
TGTGCCAGTTCGGACAGGGGGCCTTACGAGCAGTACTTC